This T cell receptor (beta chain) came from a study of blood T cells in healthy people across ages. Trimming left V 5 bases short and J 3 bases short, with 14 bases between. Germline V gene sequence: CDR1 SGHVS, CDR2 FQNEAQ. The length of the CDR3 is 14 residues. The second PCR ran about 6 to 12 cycles with a sample-barcoded 5' primer and J-beta primers. TCRdb called the 5' RACE reads again in MiXCR, with one record for every CDR3 protein. This sample has 900,000 to 950,000 distinct CDR3 sequences, with 25% to 30% found just once. This clonotype came up a few times. These data were likewise used in another study, on T cells of mothers and their children.

J is TRBJ2-7 and V is TRBV7-8; D is perhaps TRBD2 (6 bases). This receptor was taken from a middle-aged woman in good health. The sequenced material came from blood. CDR3 in DNA: TGTGCCAGCAGCCCCGTGGGGGAGGTCTACGAGCAGTACTTC. Translation: CASSPVGEVYEQYF.